This entry lists 8 T cell receptor beta chains sequenced from one sample in a study of cytomegalovirus exposure and HLA in healthy donors (dated by TCRdb to 2016 to 2017). Library preparation used the immunoSEQ multiplex PCR assay. The multiplex PCR relied on a mix of 60 forward primers for TCR Vbeta segments and 13 reverse primers for TCR Jbeta segments. Drawn from immuneACCESS, this table holds only the in-frame rearrangements with V and J called that TCRdb kept. Clones are partly lost; checked studies trace under half to an unresolved V gene and leave the rest unexplained. This sample gives approximately 180,000 clones in total; approximately 78% of them show up just once. The top ten hold 13% of the sample. Sequencing was performed on PBMCs. These receptors all stem from a woman between 45 and 60 years old in good health and CMV-seropositive.

This clone has a single count. The chain employs TRBV27 and TRBJ2-7; no clear D. CDR3 length: 14 amino acids. The germline gives CDR1 MNHEY, CDR2 SMNVEV (reference sequence). Trimming removed 6 bases at V and 4 bases at J, with 16 bases between. CDR3 in amino acids: CASRLFVRAYEQYF. The CDR3 nucleotides are TGTGCCAGCAGACTCTTTGTGCGAGCGTACGAGCAGTACTTC.

The gene calls are TRBV7-9 and TRBJ1-4; D is ambiguous. Trimming removed 0 bases from V and 1 base from J, with 6 bases in between. The CDR3 sequence is 15 residues long. Germline loops: CDR1 SEHNR, CDR2 FQNEAQ (reference sequence). The CDR3 here is CASSLARGTNEKLFF. The DNA for the CDR3 is TGTGCCAGCAGCTTAGCGAGAGGAACTAATGAAAAACTGTTTTTT.

As to this clone: The sample holds other DNA sequences that translate to the same CDR3. The V and J genes are TRBV7-9 and TRBJ2-2, with a tentative D call TRBD1 (7 bases). The CDR3 sequence is 15 residues long. CDR1 is SEHNR, CDR2 FQNEAQ, per germline (reference sequence). V lost 5 bases, J lost 5 bases, and 15 bases lay in between. CDR3 residues: CASSLRQGGTGELFF. The CDR3 DNA reads as TGTGCCAGCAGCCTTCGACAGGGAGGAACCGGGGAGCTGTTTTTT.

V usage is TRBV7-2 and J usage is TRBJ1-1, with 8 positions matching TRBD1. With 5 bases clipped from V and 7 bases from J, the junction kept 6 bases outside the gene matches. Germline V lookup: CDR1 SGHTA, CDR2 FQGNSA. The CDR3 totals 13 residues. The CDR3 loop is CASSPGGIGEAFF. The CDR3 bases are TGTGCCAGCAGCCCAGGGGGCATTGGTGAAGCTTTCTTT.

The CDR3, as DNA: TGTGCCAGCAGTTCTGAGGACACCGGGGAGCTGTTTTTT. Translating it yields CASSSEDTGELFF. The gene calls are TRBV6-9 and TRBJ2-2; D is ambiguous. CDR1 and CDR2 from the germline V gene are MNHGY and SVAAGI. The CDR3 covers 13 residues. V lost 4 bases, J lost 3 bases, and 6 bases lay in between.

The chain uses TRBV9 and TRBJ2-7; weak D call: TRBD1 (6 bases). CDR3 size: 17 residues. CDR1 is SGDLS and CDR2 is YYNGEE in the germline V gene. V gave up 3 bases and J gave up 6 bases, with 25 bases separating them. CDR3 amino acids: CASSGTSWDTTRAEQYF. The CDR3 nucleotides read TGTGCCAGCAGCGGCACCTCTTGGGACACAACCCGCGCCGAGCAGTACTTC.

The chain combines TRBV2 with TRBJ1-6; tentative D call: TRBD1 (5 bases). Germline CDR1 and CDR2: SNHLY and FYNNEI. V lost 6 bases to trimming and J lost 0 bases, with 12 bases between them. The CDR3 contains 16 residues. In DNA form, the CDR3 reads TGTGCCAGCAGGATGACAGAAAACTCCTATAATTCACCCCTCCACTTT. Amino acids: CASRMTENSYNSPLHF.

The table lists this clone with a few counts. Written as DNA, the CDR3 is TGCGCCAGCAGCTTAGGACAGTTCCTTAGGAGCACTGAAGCTTTCTTT. Protein: CASSLGQFLRSTEAFF. This sequence joins TRBV5-1 and TRBJ1-1; possible D gene TRBD1, 6 bases. The CDR3 is 16 amino acids. Trimming left V 2 bases short and J 4 bases short, with 18 bases between. The germline V gene encodes CDR1 SGHRS and CDR2 YFSETQ.